This T cell receptor (beta chain) was sequenced during a study of T-cell reconstitution after alpha-beta-depleted transplantation in children. The ends were cut back, 5 bases at V and 0 bases at J, with 16 bases in the middle. Germline V CDR1 and CDR2: SEHNR, FQNEAQ (reference sequence). The CDR3 covers 16 residues. Whole-study results and caveats: A year post-transplant, T-cell counts and diversity derived mostly from newly produced T cells. Several hundred expanded graft clones reportedly were the source of alpha-beta T cells about two months after transplant.

Construction of the TCRbeta library involved unique molecular identifiers. MiXCR, applied by TCRdb to the PCR reads, yields one record per CDR3 protein. The sample has just over 950,000 distinct CDR3 sequences; roughly 29% are singletons. The table lists this clonotype with a few counts. What it recognizes is unknown. The genes are TRBV7-9 and TRBJ1-2, with a weak D call TRBD1 (5 bases). The TCR originated in a boy younger than two who had a stem cell transplant for SCID, so the T cells may come from the graft donor. Sequences were derived from PBMCs, mostly from graft donor cells, sampled 360 days after TCRalphabeta/CD19-depleted stem cell transplant. The CDR3 sequence: CASSPTGGPPNYGYTF. Written as DNA, the CDR3 is TGTGCCAGCAGCCCGACCGGGGGACCGCCTAACTATGGCTACACCTTC.